A single sample gave rise to the 15 T cell receptor beta chains below, sequenced in a study of blood T cell repertoires in COVID-19. Assay: immunoSEQ multiplex PCR; the TCRdb copy retains only in-frame clones and omits some. The table records 130,000 to 150,000 clones, around four fifths of them present only once. Specimen: peripheral blood. The receptors originated from a human donor in a cohort sampled during active COVID-19.

The rearrangement uses TRBV19 and TRBJ2-5; the match to TRBD1 covers 8 bases. The CDR3 runs 14 residues. The ends lost 5 bases at V and 5 bases at J; junction bases unmatched: 7. Germline CDR1 is LNHDA and CDR2 is SQIVND (reference sequence). The CDR3 here is CASSPGGQGETQYF. The CDR3 bases are TGTGCCAGTAGTCCAGGGGGCCAGGGGGAGACCCAGTACTTC.

In its sample, this clone was seen a few times. The CDR3 protein is CASSLRGASYEQYF. CDR3 nucleotides: TGTGCCAGCAGTCTCCGGGGGGCCTCCTACGAGCAGTACTTC. The chain uses TRBV6-2 or TRBV6-3 and TRBJ2-7; a weak D match, TRBD2 (7 bases). Trimming removed 5 bases from V and 0 bases from J, with 11 bases in between. Germline values: CDR1 MNHEY, CDR2 SVGEGT. The CDR3 is made up of 14 amino acids.

The chain uses TRBV4-1 and TRBJ2-1; 15 bases align to TRBD2. Germline CDR1 and CDR2: MGHRA and YSYEKL. V dropped 4 bases and J dropped 7; count of bases not matched to a gene: 14. The CDR3 covers 19 residues. CDR3 sequence reads: CASSPRRTSGGVGSNEQFF. In nucleotides, the CDR3 is TGCGCCAGCAGCCCCCGGCGGACTAGCGGGGGGGTAGGGTCAAATGAGCAGTTCTTC.

This rearrangement joins TRBV2 to TRBJ1-2; possible D gene TRBD1, 6 bases. Trimming cost V 6 bases and J 4 bases, with 12 bases left between them. Germline assignment: CDR1 SNHLY and CDR2 FYNNEI. The CDR3 runs 13 residues. CDR3 coding DNA: TGTGCCAGCAGGGCAGGGGCCCCCTATGGCTACACCTTC. Protein product: CASRAGAPYGYTF.

The chain combines TRBV29-1 with TRBJ2-7; the D gene is possibly TRBD1 (6 bases). The germline gives CDR1 SQVTM, CDR2 ANQGSEA. V was shortened by 7 bases and J by 3 bases, with 16 bases between the two germline ends. This CDR3 spans 13 amino acids. The CDR3 here is CSAVLGQLYEQYF. The CDR3, as DNA: TGCAGCGCAGTTTTGGGACAACTCTACGAGCAGTACTTC.

The chain joins TRBV10-3 to TRBJ1-2, with a weak D call TRBD1 (5 bases). The V gene lost 2 bases and the J gene lost 4 bases, with 8 bases spanning the gap. The CDR3 extends over 13 amino acids. Germline V CDR1 and CDR2: ENHRY, SYGVKD. The DNA for the CDR3 is TGTGCCATCAGTGAGCGGGGGGTCTATGGCTACACCTTC. This encodes CAISERGVYGYTF.

The chain employs TRBV9 and TRBJ1-6; D perhaps matches TRBD1 (6 bases). This CDR3 has 17 residues. The V and J ends lost 0 bases and 7 bases respectively, with 17 bases between them. Germline assignment: CDR1 SGDLS and CDR2 YYNGEE. CDR3 residues: CASSVAGGGAENSPLHF. The CDR3, as DNA: TGTGCCAGCAGCGTAGCTGGCGGGGGCGCGGAGAATTCACCCCTCCACTTT.

In its sample, this clone was seen once. V and J are TRBV20-1 and TRBJ2-7; possibly TRBD2 for D (5 bases). The CDR3 covers 16 residues. The V end was cut by 3 bases, the J end by 2 bases, with 20 bases between. Germline V gene sequence: CDR1 DFQATT, CDR2 SNEGSKA (reference sequence). CDR3 in amino acids: CSASKEQGSGPYEQYF. The CDR3 bases are TGCAGTGCTAGTAAAGAGCAAGGGAGCGGACCCTACGAGCAGTACTTC.

The chain carries TRBV6-4 and TRBJ2-1; TRBD1 aligns across 11 bases. The V segment lost 2 bases and the J segment 0 bases; nucleotides outside the gene matches: 3. The V gene's germline CDR1 is MRHNA and CDR2 SNTAGT. This CDR3 region has 17 residues. For the CDR3, the DNA is TGTGCCAGCAGTGACGGGACAGGGGGAAGCTCCTACAATGAGCAGTTCTTC. This encodes CASSDGTGGSSYNEQFF.

This sequence joins TRBV11-2 and TRBJ1-1; the D gene is possibly TRBD1 (5 bases). CDR1 and CDR2 (germline): SGHAT, FQNNGV. The germline V and J ends were trimmed by 6 bases and 1 base, with 12 bases remaining between them. The CDR3 covers 14 residues. The CDR3 protein is CASSNRDSNTEAFF. DNA for the CDR3: TGTGCCAGCAGTAACCGGGACTCGAACACTGAAGCTTTCTTT.

This clone has just one count. CDR3 sequence reads: CASSYLQGYYTF. CDR3 nucleotide sequence: TGTGCCAGCAGTTACCTTCAGGGATACTACACCTTC. This sequence joins TRBV6-2 or TRBV6-3 and TRBJ1-2; D is perhaps TRBD1 (5 bases). Germline assignment: CDR1 MNHEY and CDR2 SVGEGT. Trimming shortened V by 2 bases and J by 10 bases, and 11 bases separated the two germline ends. The length of the CDR3 is 12 residues.

This chain connects TRBV7-8 to TRBJ1-2, with TRBD1 matching over 8 bases. The CDR3 runs 14 residues. The germline V gene encodes CDR1 SGHVS and CDR2 FQNEAQ. After removal of 3 bases from V and 3 bases from J, the junction contained 3 bases not matched to a gene. CDR3 amino acids: CASSLQGAYYGYTF. The CDR3 nucleotides read TGTGCCAGCAGCTTGCAGGGGGCTTACTATGGCTACACCTTC.

This clone was picked up a small number of times. The V call is TRBV4-3, the J call TRBJ1-3; unclear D gene. Trimming removed 2 bases from V and 0 bases from J, with 5 bases in between. From germline, CDR1 is LGHNA and CDR2 YSLEER. This CDR3 is built from 14 residues. CDR3 region: CASSQSSSGNTIYF. The CDR3 nucleotides read TGCGCCAGCAGCCAAAGTAGCTCTGGAAACACCATATATTTT.

This rearrangement joins TRBV10-3 to TRBJ2-5; no firm D call. Trimming removed 0 bases at V and 2 bases at J, with 7 bases between. The germline V gene has CDR1 ENHRY and CDR2 SYGVKD. The CDR3 spans 14 residues. The CDR3 DNA is TGTGCCATCAGTGAGTCGGGCAGACAAGAGACCCAGTACTTC. Protein sequence: CAISESGRQETQYF.

The J gene is TRBJ2-3, the V gene TRBV27, with 9 positions matching TRBD1. This CDR3 spans 15 amino acids. V shed 4 bases, J shed 3 bases, and the junction held 5 bases outside the gene matches. Per germline, CDR1 MNHEY and CDR2 SMNVEV (reference sequence). CDR3 loop: CASSSAGQGTDTQYF. The CDR3 nucleotides are TGTGCCAGCAGTTCAGCGGGACAGGGAACAGATACGCAGTATTTT.